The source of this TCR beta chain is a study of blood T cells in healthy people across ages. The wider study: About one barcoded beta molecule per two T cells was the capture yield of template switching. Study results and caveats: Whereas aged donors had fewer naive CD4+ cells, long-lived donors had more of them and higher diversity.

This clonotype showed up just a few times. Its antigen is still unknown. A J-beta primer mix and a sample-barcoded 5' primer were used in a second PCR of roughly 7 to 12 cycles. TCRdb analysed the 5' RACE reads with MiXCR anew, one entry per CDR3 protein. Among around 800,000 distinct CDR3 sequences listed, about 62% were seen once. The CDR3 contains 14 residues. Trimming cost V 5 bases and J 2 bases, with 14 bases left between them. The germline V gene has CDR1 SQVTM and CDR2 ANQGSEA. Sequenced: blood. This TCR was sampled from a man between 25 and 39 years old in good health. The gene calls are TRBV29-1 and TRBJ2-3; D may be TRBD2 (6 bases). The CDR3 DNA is TGCAGCGTTCCCAGTAGCGGCTCCACAGATACGCAGTATTTT. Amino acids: CSVPSSGSTDTQYF.